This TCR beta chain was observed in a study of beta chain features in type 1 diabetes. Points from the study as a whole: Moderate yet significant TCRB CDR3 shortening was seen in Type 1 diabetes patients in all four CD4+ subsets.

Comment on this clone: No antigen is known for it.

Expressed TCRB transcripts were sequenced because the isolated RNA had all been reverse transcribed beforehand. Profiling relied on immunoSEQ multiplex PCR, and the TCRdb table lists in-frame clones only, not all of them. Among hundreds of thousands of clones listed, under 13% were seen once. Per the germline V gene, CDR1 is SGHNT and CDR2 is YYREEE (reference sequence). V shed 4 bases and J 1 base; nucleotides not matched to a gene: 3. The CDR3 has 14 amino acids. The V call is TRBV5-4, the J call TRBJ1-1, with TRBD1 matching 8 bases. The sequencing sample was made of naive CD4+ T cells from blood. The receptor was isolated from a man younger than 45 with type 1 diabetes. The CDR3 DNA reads TGTGCCAGCAGCCCGGGACAGGAGAACACTGAAGCTTTCTTT. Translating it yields CASSPGQENTEAFF.